A single sample is the source of the 13 T cell receptor beta chains below, sequenced in a study of cytomegalovirus exposure and HLA in healthy donors. Data came from immunoSEQ multiplex PCR; TCRdb stores just in-frame clones and leaves some out. The table has over 200,000 clones, roughly 84% seen once. The material sequenced was PBMCs. These receptors originate from a woman under 30 in good health and CMV-seropositive.

This chain connects TRBV25-1 to TRBJ2-7; TRBD2 is a possible D gene (6 bases). The CDR3 is 15 amino acids. V lost 2 bases and J 4 bases, leaving 15 bases between the germline ends. Germline V gene lookup returns CDR1 MGHDK and CDR2 SYGVNS. The CDR3 protein is CASSEGGFGMYEQYF. CDR3 sequence (DNA): TGTGCCAGCAGTGAAGGGGGGTTCGGCATGTACGAGCAGTACTTC.

CDR3 DNA: TGTGCCAGCAGCGTGGAGGGTGGCGCCGGGAACATTCAGTACTTC. As protein: CASSVEGGAGNIQYF. The rearrangement joins TRBV9 to TRBJ2-4, with D perhaps matching TRBD2 (6 bases). The CDR3 is 15 amino acids. V lost 2 bases to trimming and J lost 7 bases, with 16 bases between them. Germline-derived CDR1 and CDR2 are SGDLS and YYNGEE.

CDR3 sequence reads: CARSPGTGALGSEKLFF. DNA of the CDR3: TGTGCCAGAAGCCCTGGGACAGGGGCGCTGGGAAGTGAAAAACTGTTTTTT. The chain couples TRBV5-3 to TRBJ1-4; 10 positions agree with TRBD1. TRBV5-3 is assigned to the ORF class and has an uncertain function. The CDR3 is made up of 17 amino acids. The J segment lost 7 bases and the V segment lost 4 bases, leaving 13 bases of the junction unmatched.

The rearrangement uses TRBV4-1 and TRBJ2-2; TRBD2 aligns across 12 bases. This CDR3 has 17 amino acids. Unmatched junction bases numbered 3, after V lost 3 bases and J lost 1 base. The germline CDR1 and CDR2 sequences are MGHRA and YSYEKL. The CDR3 DNA is TGCGCCAGCAGCCAGGGGACTAGCGGGCGGAACACCGGGGAGCTGTTTTTT. Translated: CASSQGTSGRNTGELFF.

The chain couples TRBV19 to TRBJ2-3, with a possible D match to TRBD2 (7 bases). Deletions cut 8 bases from V and 5 bases from J, with 17 bases between. Germline assignment: CDR1 LNHDA and CDR2 SQIVND (reference sequence). The CDR3 loop spans 14 amino acids. The DNA of the CDR3 is TGTGCCAGTGGACAGTGGCGGGAGAAAGATACGCAGTATTTT. Its protein product is CASGQWREKDTQYF.

On this clone: One junction end does not reproduce the germline sequence, and a read error may be involved. The V call is TRBV28, the J call TRBJ2-7; 9 nucleotides agree with TRBD2. There are 12 residues in the CDR3. Germline CDR1 MDHEN, CDR2 SYDVKM. CDR3 nucleotide sequence: TGTGCCAGCAGTTTAATCAGCGGGAGGAGTCACTTC. Its protein is CASSLISGRSHF.

This clone was seen more than once but under ten times. This rearrangement joins TRBV5-5 to TRBJ2-3, with a weak D call TRBD1 (6 bases). The V gene lost 7 bases and the J gene lost 2 bases, with 14 bases spanning the gap. This CDR3 contains 14 residues. The germline V gene encodes CDR1 SGHKS and CDR2 YYEKEE (reference sequence). The CDR3 nucleotides read TGTGCCAGCTCCGGCGGACAGCTCACAGATACGCAGTATTTT. Translating it yields CASSGGQLTDTQYF.

The chain couples TRBV5-4 to TRBJ1-1; 7 nucleotides align to TRBD1. Trimming took 4 bases from V and 1 from J; bases not matched to a gene: 4. CDR3 length: 14 amino acids. Looked up from germline, CDR1 is SGHNT and CDR2 is YYREEE (reference sequence). The CDR3 coding sequence is TGTGCCAGCAGCCTGGGACAGAGGAACACTGAAGCTTTCTTT. Its protein product is CASSLGQRNTEAFF.

This clone was counted once. The rearrangement uses TRBV7-2 and TRBJ1-2; tentatively, D is TRBD1 (5 bases). V was shortened by 7 bases and J by 8 bases, with 23 bases between the two germline ends. Germline CDR1 and CDR2: SGHTA and FQGNSA. The CDR3 spans 15 residues. The CDR3 nucleotides read TGTGCCAGCACGCCCTCTTATGGGGCAATAGAGGGCTACACCTTC. Amino acid sequence: CASTPSYGAIEGYTF. The variable domain in full, completed from reference TRBV7-2 and TRBJ1-2, reads GAGVSQSPSNKVTEKGKDVELRCDPISGHTALYWYRQSLGQGLEFLIYFQGNSAPDKSGLPSDRFSAERTGGSVSTLTIQRTQQEDSAVYLCASTPSYGAIEGYTFGSGTRLTVV.

This clone turned up a few times. The J gene is TRBJ1-2, the V gene TRBV7-9; 8 bases are a match to TRBD1. Unmatched junction bases numbered 10, after V lost 5 bases and J lost 8 bases. Germline-derived CDR1 and CDR2 are SEHNR and FQNEAQ (reference sequence). CDR3 length: 14 amino acids. The CDR3: CASSRDRGDQGYTF. The CDR3 DNA reads TGTGCCAGCAGCCGAGACAGGGGAGATCAAGGCTACACCTTC.

The chain uses TRBV19 and TRBJ2-7; TRBD1 matches at 8 bases. Germline-derived CDR1 and CDR2 are LNHDA and SQIVND (reference sequence). The CDR3 runs to 15 residues. V trimming: 5 bases; J trimming: 1 base; junction bases outside the gene matches: 7. The CDR3 is CASSVSGTGSYEQYF. The CDR3 DNA sequence: TGTGCCAGTAGTGTCTCCGGGACAGGATCCTACGAGCAGTACTTC.

The V gene is TRBV7-9, the J gene TRBJ2-2; maybe TRBD2 (5 bases). V was cut by 5 bases and J by 2 bases, with 18 bases left in between. CDR1 is SEHNR and CDR2 is FQNEAQ in the germline V gene (reference sequence). CDR3 size: 17 residues. The CDR3 nucleotides read TGTGCCAGCAGCCCATCTAGTTGGAGGTCAAACACCGGGGAGCTGTTTTTT. This encodes CASSPSSWRSNTGELFF.

The chain joins TRBV7-9 to TRBJ1-1; D gene unclear. The V end was cut by 3 bases, the J end by 5 bases, with 10 bases between. Germline-derived CDR1 and CDR2 are SEHNR and FQNEAQ (reference sequence). The CDR3 runs 13 residues. The CDR3 DNA is TGTGCCAGCAGCTTCGGGGATAGGACTGAAGCTTTCTTT. Translated: CASSFGDRTEAFF.